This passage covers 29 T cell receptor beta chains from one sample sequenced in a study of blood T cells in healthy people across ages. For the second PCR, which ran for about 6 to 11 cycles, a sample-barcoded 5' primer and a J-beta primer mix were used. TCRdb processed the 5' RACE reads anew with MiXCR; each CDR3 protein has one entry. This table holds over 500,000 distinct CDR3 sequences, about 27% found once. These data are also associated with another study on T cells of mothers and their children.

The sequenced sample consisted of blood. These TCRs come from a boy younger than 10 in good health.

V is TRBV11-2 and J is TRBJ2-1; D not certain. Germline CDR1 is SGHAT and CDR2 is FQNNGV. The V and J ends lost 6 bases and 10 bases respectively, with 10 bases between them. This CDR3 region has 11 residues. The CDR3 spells CASRLNLEQFF. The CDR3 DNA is TGTGCCAGCAGACTCAACTTGGAGCAGTTCTTC.

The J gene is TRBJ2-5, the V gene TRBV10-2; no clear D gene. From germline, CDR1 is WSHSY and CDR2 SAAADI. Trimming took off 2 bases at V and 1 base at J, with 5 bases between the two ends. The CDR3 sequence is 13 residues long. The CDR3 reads CASSEELQETQYF. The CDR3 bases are TGCGCCAGCAGTGAGGAACTCCAAGAGACCCAGTACTTC.

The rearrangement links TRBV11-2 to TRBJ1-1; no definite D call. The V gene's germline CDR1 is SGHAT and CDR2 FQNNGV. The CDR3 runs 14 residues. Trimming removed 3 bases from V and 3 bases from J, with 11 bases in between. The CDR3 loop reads CASSFSGGDTEAFF. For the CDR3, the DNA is TGTGCCAGCAGCTTCTCGGGAGGTGACACTGAAGCTTTCTTT.

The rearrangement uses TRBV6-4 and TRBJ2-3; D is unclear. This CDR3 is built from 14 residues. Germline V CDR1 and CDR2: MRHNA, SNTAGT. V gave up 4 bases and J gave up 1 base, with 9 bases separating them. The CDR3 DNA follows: TGTGCCAGCAGTGTAAGAGGCGGCACAGATACGCAGTATTTT. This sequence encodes CASSVRGGTDTQYF.

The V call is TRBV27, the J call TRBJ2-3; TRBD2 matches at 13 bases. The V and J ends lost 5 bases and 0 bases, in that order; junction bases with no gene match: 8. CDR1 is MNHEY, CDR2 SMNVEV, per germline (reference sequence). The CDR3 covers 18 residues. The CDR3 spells CASSMTSGGFSSTDTQYF. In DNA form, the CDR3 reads TGTGCCAGCAGTATGACTAGCGGGGGGTTTTCTAGCACAGATACGCAGTATTTT.

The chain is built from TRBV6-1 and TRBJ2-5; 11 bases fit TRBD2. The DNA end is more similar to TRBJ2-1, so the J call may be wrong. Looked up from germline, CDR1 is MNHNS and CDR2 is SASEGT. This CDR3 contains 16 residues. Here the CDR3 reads CASNRPPLAGGNEQFF. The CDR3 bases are TGTGCCAGCAACCGTCCCCCCCTAGCGGGAGGTAATGAGCAGTTCTTC.

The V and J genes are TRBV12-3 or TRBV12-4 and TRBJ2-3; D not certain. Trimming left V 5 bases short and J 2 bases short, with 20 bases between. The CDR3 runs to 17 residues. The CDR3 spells CASSLRQDAQYTDTQYF. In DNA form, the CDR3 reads TGTGCCAGCAGTCTCCGGCAGGATGCACAGTACACAGATACGCAGTATTTT.

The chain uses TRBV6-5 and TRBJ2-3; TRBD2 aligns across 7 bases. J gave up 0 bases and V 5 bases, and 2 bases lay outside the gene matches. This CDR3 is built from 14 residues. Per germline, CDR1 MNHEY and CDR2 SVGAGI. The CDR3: CASSRGLSTDTQYF. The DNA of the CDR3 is TGTGCCAGCAGTCGGGGACTAAGCACAGATACGCAGTATTTT.

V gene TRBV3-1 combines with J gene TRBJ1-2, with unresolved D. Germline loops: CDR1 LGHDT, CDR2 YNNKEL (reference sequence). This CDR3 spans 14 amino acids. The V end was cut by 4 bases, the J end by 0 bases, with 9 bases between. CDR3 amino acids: CASSPGGPNYGYTF. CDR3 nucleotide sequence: TGTGCCAGCAGCCCCGGCGGACCTAACTATGGCTACACCTTC.

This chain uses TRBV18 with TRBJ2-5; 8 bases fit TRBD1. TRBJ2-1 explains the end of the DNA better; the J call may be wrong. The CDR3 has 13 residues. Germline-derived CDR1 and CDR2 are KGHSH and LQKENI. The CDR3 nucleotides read TGTGCCAGCTCACCTGGGACAGGTGGTGAGCAGTTCTTC. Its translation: CASSPGTGGEQFF.

DNA for the CDR3: TGTGCCAGCAGAGGACTAGCGGGACGAGAGACCCAGTACTTC. This gives the protein CASRGLAGRETQYF. The chain recombines TRBV6-2 or TRBV6-3 with TRBJ2-5; 12 nucleotides agree with TRBD2. This CDR3 has 14 amino acids. The V gene's germline CDR1 is MNHEY and CDR2 SVGEGT. J lost 4 bases, V lost 6 bases, and 3 bases had no gene match.

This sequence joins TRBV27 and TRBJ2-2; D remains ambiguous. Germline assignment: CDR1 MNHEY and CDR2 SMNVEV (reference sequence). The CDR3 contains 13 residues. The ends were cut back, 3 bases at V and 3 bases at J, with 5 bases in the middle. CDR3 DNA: TGTGCCAGCAGTTTTCGGGACACCGGGGAGCTGTTTTTT. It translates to CASSFRDTGELFF.

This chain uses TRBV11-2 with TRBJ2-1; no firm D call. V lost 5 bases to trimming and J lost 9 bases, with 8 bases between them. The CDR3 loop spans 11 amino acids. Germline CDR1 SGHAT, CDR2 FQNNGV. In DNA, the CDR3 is TGTGCCAGCAGCCTCTTAGTTGAGCAGTTCTTC. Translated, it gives CASSLLVEQFF.

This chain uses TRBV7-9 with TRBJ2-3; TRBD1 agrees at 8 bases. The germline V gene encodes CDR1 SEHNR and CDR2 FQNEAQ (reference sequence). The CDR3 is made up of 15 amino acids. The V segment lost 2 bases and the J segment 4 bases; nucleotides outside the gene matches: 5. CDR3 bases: TGTGCCAGCAGCTTAAGACAGGGGACCGCAGATACGCAGTATTTT. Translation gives CASSLRQGTADTQYF.

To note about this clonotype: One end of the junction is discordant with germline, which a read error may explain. The CDR3 loop reads CASSDPRGVQEAQYF. CDR3 DNA: TGTGCCAGCAGTGACCCCAGAGGGGTCCAAGAGGCCCAGTACTTC. V is TRBV25-1 and J is TRBJ2-5; possibly TRBD1 or TRBD2 for D (5 bases each). Germline lookup yields CDR1 MGHDK and CDR2 SYGVNS. This CDR3 has 15 amino acids.

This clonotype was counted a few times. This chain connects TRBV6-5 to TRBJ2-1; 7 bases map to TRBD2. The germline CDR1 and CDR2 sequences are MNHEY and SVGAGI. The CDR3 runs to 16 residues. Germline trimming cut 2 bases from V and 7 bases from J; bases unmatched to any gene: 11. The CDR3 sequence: CASSYTLWGRANEQFF. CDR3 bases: TGTGCCAGCAGTTACACCCTATGGGGGAGGGCGAATGAGCAGTTCTTC.

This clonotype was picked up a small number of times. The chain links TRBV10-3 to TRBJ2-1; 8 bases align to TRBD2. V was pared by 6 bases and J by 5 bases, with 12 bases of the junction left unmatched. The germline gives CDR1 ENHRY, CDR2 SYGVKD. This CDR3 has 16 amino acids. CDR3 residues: CAISPSAGGGNNEQFF. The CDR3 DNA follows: TGTGCCATCAGCCCTTCCGCGGGGGGAGGGAACAATGAGCAGTTCTTC.

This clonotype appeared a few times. The CDR3 is CASSQDPVQDYGYTF. The CDR3 DNA sequence: TGCGCCAGCAGCCAAGATCCTGTCCAGGACTATGGCTACACCTTC. The genes are TRBV4-3 and TRBJ1-2, with D uncertain. With 0 bases removed from V and 3 bases from J, the gap between germline ends came to 11 bases. This CDR3 is 15 amino acids long. Germline V lookup: CDR1 LGHNA, CDR2 YSLEER.

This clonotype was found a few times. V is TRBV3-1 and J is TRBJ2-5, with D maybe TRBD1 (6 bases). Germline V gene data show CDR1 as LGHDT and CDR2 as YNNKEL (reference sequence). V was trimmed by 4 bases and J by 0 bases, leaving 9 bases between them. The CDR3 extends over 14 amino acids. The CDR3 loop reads CASSRTGNQETQYF. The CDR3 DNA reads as TGTGCCAGCAGCCGAACAGGGAACCAAGAGACCCAGTACTTC.

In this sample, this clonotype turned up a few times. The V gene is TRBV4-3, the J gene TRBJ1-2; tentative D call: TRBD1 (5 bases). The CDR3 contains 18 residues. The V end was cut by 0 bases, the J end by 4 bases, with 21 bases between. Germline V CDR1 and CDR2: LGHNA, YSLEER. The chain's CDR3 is CASSQETAIMFDSYGYTF. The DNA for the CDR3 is TGCGCCAGCAGCCAAGAGACAGCCATTATGTTCGATAGCTATGGCTACACCTTC.

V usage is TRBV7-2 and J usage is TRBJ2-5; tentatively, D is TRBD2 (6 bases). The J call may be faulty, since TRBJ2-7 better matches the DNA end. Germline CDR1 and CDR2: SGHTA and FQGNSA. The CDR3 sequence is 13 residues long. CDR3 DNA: TGTGCCAGCAGCCGTAGGACTACCTACGAGCAGTACTTC. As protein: CASSRRTTYEQYF.

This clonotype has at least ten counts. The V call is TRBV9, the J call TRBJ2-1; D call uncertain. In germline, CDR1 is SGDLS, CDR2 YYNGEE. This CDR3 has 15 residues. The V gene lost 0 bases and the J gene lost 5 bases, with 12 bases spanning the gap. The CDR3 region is CASSVARYNDNEQFF. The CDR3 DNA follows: TGTGCCAGCAGCGTAGCGCGATATAACGACAATGAGCAGTTCTTC.

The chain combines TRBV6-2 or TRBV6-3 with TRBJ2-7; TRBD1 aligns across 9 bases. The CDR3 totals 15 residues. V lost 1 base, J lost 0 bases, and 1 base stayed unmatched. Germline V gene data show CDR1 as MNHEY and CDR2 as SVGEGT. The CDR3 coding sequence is TGTGCCAGCAGTTACTGGACAGGGGACTCCTACGAGCAGTACTTC. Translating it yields CASSYWTGDSYEQYF.

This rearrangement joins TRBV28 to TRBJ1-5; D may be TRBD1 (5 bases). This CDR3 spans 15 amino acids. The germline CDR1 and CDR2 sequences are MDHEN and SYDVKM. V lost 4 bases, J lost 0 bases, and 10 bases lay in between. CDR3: CASSWGLPSNQPQHF. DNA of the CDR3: TGTGCCAGCAGTTGGGGACTTCCTAGCAATCAGCCCCAGCATTTT. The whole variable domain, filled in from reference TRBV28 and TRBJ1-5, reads DVKVTQSSRYLVKRTGEKVFLECVQDMDHENMFWYRQDPGLGLRLIYFSYDVKMKEKGDIPEGYSVSREKKERFSLILESASTNQTSMYLCASSWGLPSNQPQHFGDGTRLSIL.

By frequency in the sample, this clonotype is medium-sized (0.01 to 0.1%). CDR3 sequence: CATSPDRGPYGYTF. In DNA form, the CDR3 reads TGTGCCACCAGCCCGGACAGGGGACCCTATGGCTACACCTTC. The chain joins TRBV15 to TRBJ1-2, with 9 bases identical to TRBD1. The CDR3 totals 14 residues. V shed 5 bases and J 4 bases; nucleotides not matched to a gene: 5. The germline V gene has CDR1 LNHNV and CDR2 YYDKDF (reference sequence).

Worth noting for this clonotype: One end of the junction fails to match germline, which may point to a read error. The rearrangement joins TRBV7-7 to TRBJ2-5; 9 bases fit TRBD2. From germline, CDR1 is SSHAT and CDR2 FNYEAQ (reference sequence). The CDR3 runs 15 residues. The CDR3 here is CASSSHVAGEETQYF. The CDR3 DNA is TGTGCTAGCAGCTCGCACGTAGCGGGGGAGGAGACCCAGTACTTC.

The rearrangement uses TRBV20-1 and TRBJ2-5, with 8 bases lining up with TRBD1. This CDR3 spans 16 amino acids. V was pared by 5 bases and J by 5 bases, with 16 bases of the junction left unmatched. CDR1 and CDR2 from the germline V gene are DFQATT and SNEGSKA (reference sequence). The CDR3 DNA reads TGCAGTGCTCCAGGACAGGGTCGACTGCGCCGGGAGACCCAGTACTTC. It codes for CSAPGQGRLRRETQYF.

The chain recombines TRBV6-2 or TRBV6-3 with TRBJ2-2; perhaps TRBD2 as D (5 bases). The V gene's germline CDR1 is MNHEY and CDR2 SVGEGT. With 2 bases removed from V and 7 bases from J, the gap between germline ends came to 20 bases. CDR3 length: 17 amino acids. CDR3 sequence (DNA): TGTGCCAGCAGTTACCCCCGCGAGGGCCCGTCTTTCGGGGAGCTGTTTTTT. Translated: CASSYPREGPSFGELFF.

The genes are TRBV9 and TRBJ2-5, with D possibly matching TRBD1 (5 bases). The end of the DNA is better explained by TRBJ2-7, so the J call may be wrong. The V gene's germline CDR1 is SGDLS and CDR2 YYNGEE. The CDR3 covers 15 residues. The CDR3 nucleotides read TGTGCCAGCAGCGTAGAGGGGAATTCTGGGGACGAGCAGTACTTC. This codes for CASSVEGNSGDEQYF.